What follows describes a single T cell receptor beta chain. What it recognizes is unknown. The data are from a study of cytotoxic CD8 clonotypes in ibrutinib-treated CLL. General study points: Exceeding age-matched healthy donors, baseline clonality also tracked the counts of circulating CD8+ T cells.

CDR3 length: 13 residues. Germline assignment: CDR1 SNHLY and CDR2 FYNNEI. V was pared by 2 bases and J by 8 bases, with 12 bases between. Using immunoSEQ multiplex PCR, the repertoire was profiled, and TCRdb retains in-frame clones only, with some absent. The top ten hold roughly 13% of the sample, which has tens of thousands of clones, about 72% seen once. The TCR sequence derives from a human donor with chronic lymphocytic leukemia. The chain carries TRBV2 and TRBJ1-2, with D possibly TRBD1 on 6 matching bases. The sequences come from PBMCs, collected after 12 months of ibrutinib treatment. CDR3 protein: CASSETGAGGYTF. The CDR3 DNA reads TGTGCCAGCAGTGAAACGGGGGCGGGCGGCTACACCTTC.